Presented here are 15 T cell receptor beta chains from one specimen sequenced in a study of Graves' ophthalmopathy and Graves' hyperthyroidism. For repertoire sequencing, the TCR beta CDR3 regions were amplified from RNA transcripts. The first round was an RT-PCR with HTBI primers, and the second round was a multiplex PCR. TCRdb re-called the multiplex PCR reads through MiXCR, storing one row per CDR3 protein. Among hundreds of thousands of distinct CDR3 sequences listed, just over 40% were seen once. The sample comprised peripheral blood. These receptor sequences come from an adult man with Graves' ophthalmopathy.

This clonotype was observed a few times. The rearrangement links TRBV4-1 to TRBJ1-2; no clear D. The CDR3 length is 14 residues. CDR1 and CDR2 (germline): MGHRA, YSYEKL. The V end was cut by 4 bases, the J end by 7 bases, with 16 bases between. The CDR3 DNA is TGCGCCAGCAGCCCTGGGCGCGCCTCCGCTGGCTACACCTTC. Its protein product is CASSPGRASAGYTF.

The V and J genes are TRBV7-2 and TRBJ2-5; D ambiguous. Looked up from germline, CDR1 is SGHTA and CDR2 is FQGNSA. Trimming stripped 5 bases from V and 11 bases from J, with 27 bases between. The CDR3 spans 16 residues. DNA of the CDR3: TGTGCCAGCAGCCCTCCCACTGCTGGATTCACAGATACGCAGTACTTC. Amino acids: CASSPPTAGFTDTQYF.

This chain links TRBV19 with TRBJ1-2; possibly TRBD1 for D (6 bases). The CDR3 runs 15 residues. V was shortened by 11 bases and J by 4 bases, with 23 bases between the two germline ends. Germline V gene data show CDR1 as LNHDA and CDR2 as SQIVND (reference sequence). Here the CDR3 DNA reads TGTGCCTGGAGCCGTCAGACCGGGACAACCTATGGCTACACCTTC. As protein: CAWSRQTGTTYGYTF.

This chain connects TRBV14 to TRBJ1-4; D call uncertain. V gave up 2 bases and J gave up 5 bases, with 9 bases separating them. The germline CDR1 and CDR2 sequences are SGHDN and FVKESK. This CDR3 is built from 14 residues. The CDR3, as DNA: TGTGCCAGCAGCCAAATGAACCTCAATGAAAAACTGTTTTTT. It specifies CASSQMNLNEKLFF.

To note about this clonotype: A read error may be the cause here, since a much bigger clone is one base away. The chain recombines TRBV11-2 with TRBJ1-2; unclear D gene. Trimming cost V 2 bases and J 5 bases, with 9 bases left between them. CDR1 and CDR2 (germline): SGHAT, FQNNGV. The CDR3 has 13 residues. The CDR3, as DNA: TGTGCCAGCAGCTTATGGGCAGGATATGGCTACACCTTC. Protein: CASSLWAGYGYTF.

This clonotype was recorded many times. V gene TRBV24-1 combines with J gene TRBJ2-2, with 7 bases identical to TRBD1. The CDR3 sequence is 16 residues long. Germline V gene sequence: CDR1 KGHDR, CDR2 SFDVKD. V lost 2 bases, J lost 3 bases, and 5 bases stayed unmatched. CDR3 amino acids: CATSDSGQAYTGELFF. The CDR3 DNA reads TGTGCCACCAGTGATTCAGGACAGGCATACACCGGGGAGCTGTTTTTT.

For this clonotype: One junction end disagrees with the germline gene, perhaps due to a read error. The chain has TRBV12-3 or TRBV12-4 and TRBJ1-1; 7 bases fit TRBD1. This CDR3 is 13 amino acids long. The CDR3 bases are TGTGCCAGCAGCCGACAGGGAGGCACTGAAGTTTTCTTT. Residues: CASSRQGGTEVFF.

This clonotype was detected many times. The chain employs TRBV25-1 and TRBJ1-4, with TRBD1 as a possible D gene (5 bases). Germline-derived CDR1 and CDR2 are MGHDK and SYGVNS. V lost 3 bases and J 4 bases, leaving 9 bases between the germline ends. The CDR3 consists of 14 residues. The CDR3 DNA is TGTGCCAGCAGTGAGGGCAGGGATAATGAAAAACTGTTTTTT. Translating it yields CASSEGRDNEKLFF.

This clonotype came up many times. The chain employs TRBV7-9 and TRBJ1-2; D may be TRBD1 (5 bases). The ends were cut back, 8 bases at V and 2 bases at J, with 21 bases in the middle. The germline CDR1 and CDR2 sequences are SEHNR and FQNEAQ (reference sequence). The CDR3 runs to 16 residues. The CDR3 sequence is CASLNIRAGTNYGYTF. CDR3 bases: TGTGCCAGCTTAAATATCCGAGCGGGGACCAACTATGGCTACACCTTC.

A remark on this clonotype: One end of the junction does not line up with germline, which may come from a read error. V gene TRBV24-1 combines with J gene TRBJ2-7, with 9 nucleotides matching TRBD1. Per the germline V gene, CDR1 is KGHDR and CDR2 is SFDVKD. This CDR3 contains 15 residues. CDR3 sequence reads: CASSLRGTGLSEQYF. The CDR3 DNA reads as TGTGCCAGCAGTTTAAGGGGGACAGGGTTAAGCGAGCAGTACTTC.

The gene calls are TRBV7-2 and TRBJ2-3; 8 bases line up with TRBD2. The CDR3 has 15 amino acids. With 8 bases clipped from V and 4 bases from J, the junction kept 11 bases outside the gene matches. The germline gives CDR1 SGHTA, CDR2 FQGNSA. The chain's CDR3 is CASGQRGGIADTQYF. CDR3 DNA sequence: TGTGCCAGCGGCCAACGGGGGGGTATCGCAGATACGCAGTATTTT.

This chain connects TRBV6-5 to TRBJ1-1; D not certain. V was trimmed by 2 bases and J by 0 bases, leaving 13 bases between them. CDR1 MNHEY and CDR2 SVGAGI come from the germline V gene. The length of the CDR3 is 16 residues. In DNA form, the CDR3 reads TGTGCCAGCAGTTACGTCCCCCCGGGTTTGAACACTGAAGCTTTCTTT. It translates to CASSYVPPGLNTEAFF.

This clonotype showed up many times. The chain combines TRBV11-3 with TRBJ1-1; no definite D call. Between the trimmed V and J ends, which lost 5 bases and 4 bases, there was a span of 11 bases. The CDR3 runs to 13 residues. CDR1 is SGHNT and CDR2 is YENEEA in the germline V gene. For the CDR3, the DNA is TGTGCCAGCAGCCTGACAACCACCACTGAAGCTTTCTTT. Protein sequence: CASSLTTTTEAFF.

This chain uses TRBV19 with TRBJ2-2, with D hard to call. Trimming took off 4 bases at V and 2 bases at J, with 17 bases between the two ends. Germline CDR1 reads LNHDA; CDR2 reads SQIVND (reference sequence). CDR3 length equals 17 residues. DNA of the CDR3: TGTGCCAGTAGTAGGCGCCCCACGGCGTTAAACACCGGGGAGCTGTTTTTT. Residues: CASSRRPTALNTGELFF.

In the case of this clonotype: This may stem from a read error, because a much larger clone lies one nucleotide away. The genes are TRBV20-1 and TRBJ2-7; D assignment may be TRBD1 or TRBD2 (5 bases each). The length of the CDR3 is 11 residues. CDR1 and CDR2 from the germline V gene are DFQATT and SNEGSKA (reference sequence). The CDR3 DNA sequence: TGCAGTGTGGGGGAAAGGTACGGGCAGTACTTC. Its translation: CSVGERYGQYF.